Each of the 30 T cell receptor beta chains below was sequenced from the same sample in a study of T cell responses to AZD1222 COVID-19 vaccine. Using immunoSEQ multiplex PCR, the repertoire was profiled, and TCRdb retains in-frame clones only, with some absent. Altogether about 100,000 clones are present, more than 70% being singletons, with the ten largest covering roughly a tenth. This sample comprised peripheral blood, obtained 28 days after the second AZD1222 dose. The receptor source for this set is an adult who received the AZD1222 COVID-19 vaccine.

The CDR3 sequence: CASSVIGEGYGYTF. The DNA of the CDR3 is TGTGCCAGCAGCGTAATCGGAGAAGGCTATGGCTACACCTTC. The gene calls are TRBV9 and TRBJ1-2; D call uncertain. The CDR3 runs 14 residues. CDR1 and CDR2 (germline): SGDLS, YYNGEE. Trimming shortened V by 1 base and J by 4 bases, and 11 bases separated the two germline ends.

This clone was observed a single time. The rearrangement joins TRBV5-4 to TRBJ1-2, with D possibly TRBD1 on 5 matching bases. The length of the CDR3 is 12 residues. The ends were cut back, 7 bases at V and 4 bases at J, with 11 bases in the middle. Germline V gene data show CDR1 as SGHNT and CDR2 as YYREEE (reference sequence). This CDR3 reads CASRDSVYGYTF. The CDR3 bases are TGTGCCAGCCGAGACAGCGTCTATGGCTACACCTTC.

The rearrangement joins TRBV18 to TRBJ1-2; 9 bases fit TRBD1. This CDR3 is 15 amino acids long. Germline-derived CDR1 and CDR2 are KGHSH and LQKENI. V was pared by 3 bases and J by 4 bases, with 6 bases of the junction left unmatched. CDR3 nucleotides: TGTGCCAGCTCACCCCGGACAGGGGATGGCTATGGCTACACCTTC. This gives the protein CASSPRTGDGYGYTF.

This chain joins TRBV12-1 and TRBJ2-2; the table's D call, TRBD2, has no DNA check behind it. TRBV12-1 is a recognized pseudogene. This CDR3 contains 19 residues. The CDR3 DNA reads TGTGCCAGCAGCTTCGCCGGGACTAGCGGGAGGTGGTACACCGGGGAGCTGTTTTTT. This gives the protein CASSFAGTSGRWYTGELFF.

The chain joins TRBV30 to TRBJ2-7; 7 bases map to TRBD1. The length of the CDR3 is 12 residues. Per the germline V gene, CDR1 is GTSNPN and CDR2 is SVGIG (reference sequence). With V trimmed by 1 base and J by 6 bases, 3 bases remained unmatched. CDR3 DNA sequence: TGTGCCTGGAGTGCTAGGGGGCGCGAGCAGTACTTC. Translating it yields CAWSARGREQYF.

This chain links TRBV28 with TRBJ2-6; D ambiguous. Per the germline V gene, CDR1 is MDHEN and CDR2 is SYDVKM. The CDR3 is made up of 11 amino acids. V was cut by 7 bases and J by 4 bases, with 2 bases left in between. CDR3 nucleotides: TGTGCCAGCATGGGGGCCAACGTCCTGACTTTC. This gives the protein CASMGANVLTF.

The rearrangement joins TRBV21-1 to TRBJ2-7; TRBD1, as called in the table, went unchecked against the DNA. TRBV21-1 is flagged as a pseudogene. The CDR3 runs to 19 residues. This CDR3 is CASSPSPSRDRERHYEQYF. The CDR3 DNA reads as TGTGCCAGCAGTCCCTCTCCGTCCCGGGACAGGGAACGACACTACGAGCAGTACTTC.

This clone is deemed medium-sized (0.01 to 0.1%). Distinct nucleotide sequences in the sample also encode this CDR3. The gene calls are TRBV6-1 and TRBJ2-3; the match to TRBD2 covers 11 bases. Germline-derived CDR1 and CDR2 are MNHNS and SASEGT. Germline trimming cut 2 bases from V and 4 bases from J; bases unmatched to any gene: 2. CDR3 length equals 15 residues. This CDR3 is CASSETSGGADTQYF. In DNA form, the CDR3 reads TGTGCCAGCAGTGAAACTAGCGGGGGAGCAGATACGCAGTATTTT.

CDR3 DNA: TGTGCCACCAGCGGGGGACAGGCCAGTTACAATGAGCAGTTCTTC. It is translated as CATSGGQASYNEQFF. V usage is TRBV24-1 and J usage is TRBJ2-1, with 8 bases fitting TRBD1. Losses at the gene ends were 7 bases for V and 4 bases for J; bases not matched to a gene: 8. The CDR3 is made up of 15 amino acids. Germline V lookup: CDR1 KGHDR, CDR2 SFDVKD.

The genes are TRBV25-1 and TRBJ1-2; 7 nucleotides match TRBD1. CDR3 length: 15 amino acids. Losses at the gene ends were 2 bases for V and 4 bases for J; bases not matched to a gene: 7. Germline values: CDR1 MGHDK, CDR2 SYGVNS. The CDR3 region has the DNA TGTGCCAGCAGTGAAGGAGGCCAGGGGGGCTATGGCTACACCTTC. It yields the protein CASSEGGQGGYGYTF.

The chain couples TRBV25-1 to TRBJ2-1; no clear D. Germline V gives CDR1 MGHDK, CDR2 SYGVNS. Trimming removed 4 bases at V and 8 bases at J, with 15 bases between. The CDR3 has 14 residues. CDR3 in amino acids: CASSGTLDGHEQFF. CDR3 nucleotide sequence: TGTGCCAGCAGTGGAACTCTGGACGGGCATGAGCAGTTCTTC.

The CDR3 DNA sequence: TGTGCCAGCAGCTTAGTAGCGGGAACCTACGAGCAGTACTTC. Amino acid sequence: CASSLVAGTYEQYF. This chain uses TRBV7-2 with TRBJ2-7, with 8 bases that match TRBD2. V trimming: 1 base; J trimming: 2 bases; junction bases outside the gene matches: 1. This CDR3 comprises 14 residues. Germline CDR1 reads SGHTA; CDR2 reads FQGNSA. Using reference TRBV7-2 and TRBJ2-7 for the parts outside the CDR3, the full variable domain is GAGVSQSPSNKVTEKGKDVELRCDPISGHTALYWYRQSLGQGLEFLIYFQGNSAPDKSGLPSDRFSAERTGGSVSTLTIQRTQQEDSAVYLCASSLVAGTYEQYFGPGTRLTVT.

This clone was seen only once. The V call is TRBV10-3, the J call TRBJ2-5, with 8 bases fitting TRBD1. CDR1 ENHRY and CDR2 SYGVKD come from the germline V gene. This CDR3 spans 13 amino acids. V shed 10 bases, J shed 9 bases, and the junction held 13 bases outside the gene matches. For the CDR3, the DNA is TGTGCCACCACTGACAGGGGTCCGTTGGCCCAGTACTTC. Translated: CATTDRGPLAQYF.

The chain combines TRBV19 with TRBJ1-5; 7 nucleotides match TRBD1. CDR3 size: 16 residues. Trimming cost V 0 bases and J 6 bases; bases outside gene matches: 8. CDR1 is LNHDA, CDR2 SQIVND, per germline (reference sequence). CDR3: CASSIDRGQSSQPQHF. In DNA form, the CDR3 reads TGTGCCAGTAGTATAGATCGGGGACAGTCTAGTCAGCCCCAGCATTTT.

This sequence joins TRBV30 and TRBJ2-4, with 7 bases lining up with TRBD2. CDR3 length equals 12 residues. After removal of 0 bases from V and 15 bases from J, the junction contained 8 bases not matched to a gene. The V gene's germline CDR1 is GTSNPN and CDR2 SVGIG (reference sequence). The DNA of the CDR3 is TGTGCCTGGAGTGTACGGGGGGAGATAATGTACTTC. Its protein product is CAWSVRGEIMYF.

V usage is TRBV30 and J usage is TRBJ1-4; tentative D call: TRBD1 (5 bases). This CDR3 contains 12 residues. V lost 8 bases and J 8 bases, leaving 15 bases between the germline ends. CDR1 is GTSNPN and CDR2 is SVGIG in the germline V gene (reference sequence). The CDR3 region has the DNA TGTGCCCGCAGGGACGAAAGCGAAAAACTGTTTTTT. Amino acid sequence: CARRDESEKLFF.

The sample holds one count of this clone. V gene TRBV10-2 combines with J gene TRBJ1-3, with 12 bases lining up with TRBD1. The CDR3 loop spans 18 amino acids. Trimming took 6 bases from V and 0 from J; bases not matched to a gene: 9. In germline, CDR1 is WSHSY, CDR2 SAAADI. The CDR3 bases are TGCGCCAGCAGCCGACAAGGGACAGGGGGCAACTCTGGAAACACCATATATTTT. Translating it yields CASSRQGTGGNSGNTIYF.

This clone was found a few times. This chain connects TRBV4-2 to TRBJ2-3; D may be TRBD2 (6 bases). This CDR3 region has 18 residues. V lost 0 bases, J lost 2 bases, and 18 bases lay in between. Looked up from germline, CDR1 is LGHNA and CDR2 is YNFKEQ. CDR3 sequence: CASSQDLAGGPLTDTQYF. The CDR3 bases are TGTGCCAGCAGCCAAGACCTAGCCGGAGGGCCCCTCACAGATACGCAGTATTTT.

The V gene is TRBV19, the J gene TRBJ1-3; D gene unclear. CDR1 and CDR2 from the germline V gene are LNHDA and SQIVND (reference sequence). CDR3 length equals 13 residues. Deletions cut 1 base from V and 4 bases from J, with 5 bases between. The CDR3: CASSIVLGNTIYF. The CDR3 DNA sequence: TGTGCCAGTAGTATAGTCCTCGGAAACACCATATATTTT.

V gene TRBV28 combines with J gene TRBJ2-1; D might be TRBD1 (6 bases). V lost 6 bases to trimming and J lost 4 bases, with 16 bases between them. CDR3 length equals 15 residues. The germline gives CDR1 MDHEN, CDR2 SYDVKM. CDR3 DNA sequence: TGTGCCAGCAGATCAATACAGGGTTTGTACAATGAGCAGTTCTTC. It encodes CASRSIQGLYNEQFF.

The chain recombines TRBV4-2 with TRBJ2-7; 9 bases are shared with TRBD1. V lost 1 base to trimming and J lost 2 bases; unmatched junction nucleotides: 6. The CDR3 spans 16 residues. Germline V CDR1 and CDR2: LGHNA, YNFKEQ. CDR3 coding DNA: TGTGCCAGCAGCCAAGCGACCGGGACAGGGCCCTACGAGCAGTACTTC. It specifies CASSQATGTGPYEQYF.

In its sample, this clone was seen a few times. The chain employs TRBV5-1 and TRBJ2-7; 8 bases line up with TRBD1. J gave up 2 bases and V 0 bases, and 1 base lay outside the gene matches. The CDR3 loop spans 14 amino acids. The V gene's germline CDR1 is SGHRS and CDR2 YFSETQ. The CDR3 nucleotides read TGCGCCAGCAGCTTGGACAGGGGGACCTACGAGCAGTACTTC. It encodes CASSLDRGTYEQYF.

V usage is TRBV4-1 and J usage is TRBJ1-4; D remains unclear. The CDR3 length is 14 residues. V was pared by 3 bases and J by 11 bases, with 16 bases between. Germline CDR1 is MGHRA and CDR2 is YSYEKL. CDR3 bases: TGCGCCAGCAGCCAGAGCGGGTGGGGTGGGAAACTGTTTTTT. This sequence encodes CASSQSGWGGKLFF.

The gene calls are TRBV6-2 or TRBV6-3 and TRBJ2-5, with a possible D match to TRBD2 (6 bases). V lost 5 bases and J 4 bases, leaving 17 bases between the germline ends. This CDR3 has 15 amino acids. Germline loops: CDR1 MNHEY, CDR2 SVGEGT. DNA of the CDR3: TGTGCCAGCAGTACATACCACGGGGGAGTAGAGACCCAGTACTTC. Translation gives CASSTYHGGVETQYF.

V gene TRBV5-6 combines with J gene TRBJ1-4, with D possibly TRBD1 on 6 matching bases. The V end was cut by 7 bases, the J end by 5 bases, with 9 bases between. This CDR3 has 12 amino acids. Germline CDR1 and CDR2: SGHDT and YYEEEE. The CDR3 DNA is TGTGCCAGCGGCAGGGGAAATGAAAAACTGTTTTTT. Translation: CASGRGNEKLFF.

The chain is built from TRBV29-1 and TRBJ2-3; no definite D call. CDR3 size: 13 residues. V lost 4 bases, J lost 1 base, and 9 bases lay in between. Germline CDR1 is SQVTM and CDR2 is ANQGSEA. The CDR3 nucleotides are TGCAGCGTTGCTGCCCAGCGCACAGATACGCAGTATTTT. It codes for CSVAAQRTDTQYF.

This chain joins TRBV28 and TRBJ2-1, with D tentatively TRBD1 (5 bases). Looked up from germline, CDR1 is MDHEN and CDR2 is SYDVKM. The germline V and J ends were trimmed by 5 bases and 9 bases, with 8 bases remaining between them. The CDR3 sequence is 11 residues long. CDR3 DNA sequence: TGTGCCAGCAGTCAGGACACTGAGCAGTTCTTC. This sequence encodes CASSQDTEQFF.

The J gene is TRBJ2-7, the V gene TRBV10-2; 10 bases are shared with TRBD2. Trimming took 0 bases from V and 6 from J; bases not matched to a gene: 8. From germline, CDR1 is WSHSY and CDR2 SAAADI. The CDR3 is made up of 16 amino acids. CDR3 nucleotide sequence: TGCGCCAGCAGTGAGTCTTGGGCTAGCGGGGGAGGCGAGCAGTACTTC. This sequence encodes CASSESWASGGGEQYF.

The rearrangement uses TRBV12-5 and TRBJ2-1, with 8 bases identical to TRBD1. Germline CDR1 is LGHNT and CDR2 is FRNRAP. The junction had 10 bases not matched to a gene; V was cut back by 1 base and J by 5 bases. CDR3 length: 17 residues. The CDR3 is CASGLGRTGTVHNEQFF. The DNA of the CDR3 is TGTGCTAGTGGTTTGGGTAGGACAGGGACCGTTCACAATGAGCAGTTCTTC.

This chain joins TRBV25-1 and TRBJ1-4, with D perhaps TRBD1 (5 bases). The CDR3 has 15 amino acids. V was pared by 2 bases and J by 5 bases, with 12 bases between. CDR1 and CDR2 from the germline V gene are MGHDK and SYGVNS. This CDR3 is CASSENRWGNEKLFF. CDR3 coding DNA: TGTGCCAGCAGTGAAAACAGGTGGGGGAATGAAAAACTGTTTTTT.